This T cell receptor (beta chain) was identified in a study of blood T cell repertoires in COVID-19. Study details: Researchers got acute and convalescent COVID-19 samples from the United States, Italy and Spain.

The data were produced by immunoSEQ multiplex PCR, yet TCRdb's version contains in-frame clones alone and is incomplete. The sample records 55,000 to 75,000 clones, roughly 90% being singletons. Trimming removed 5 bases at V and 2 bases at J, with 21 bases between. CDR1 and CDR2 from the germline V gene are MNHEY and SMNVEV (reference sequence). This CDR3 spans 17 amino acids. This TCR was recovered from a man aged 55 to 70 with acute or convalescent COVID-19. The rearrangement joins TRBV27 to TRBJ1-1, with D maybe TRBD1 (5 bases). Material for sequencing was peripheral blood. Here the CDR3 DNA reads TGTGCCAGCAGTCCACGGGTTTTAATAGGGGAAAACACTGAAGCTTTCTTT. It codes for CASSPRVLIGENTEAFF.